This TCR beta chain was documented in a study of blood T cells in healthy people across ages. Findings and limits, study-wide: Getting older went along with TCR beta diversity per million T cells dropping roughly linearly.

A J-beta primer mix and a sample-barcoded 5' primer were used in a second PCR of about 6 to 12 cycles. TCRdb independently ran MiXCR on the 5' RACE reads; one entry per CDR3 protein. The repertoire includes around 990,000 distinct CDR3 sequences, around 25% of them detected once, and less than 0.85% sits in the top ten. As for this clonotype: As yet, its antigen is unknown.

The donors, healthy Caucasians from Russia, were aged 6 to 90. Every donor provided roughly 10 milliliters of peripheral blood. Looked up from germline, CDR1 is LGHNA and CDR2 is YSLEER. This CDR3 is 14 amino acids long. The sample was also linked to a second study, of T cells of mothers and their children. That study adds: Researchers put all of the extracted RNA into cDNA synthesis, using 1.5 ug per 15 ul.

The chain combines TRBV4-3 with TRBJ2-5; tentative D call: TRBD2 (5 bases). The DNA end is a closer match to TRBJ2-1, so the J assignment may be wrong. This TCR derives from a girl aged 2-10 years in good health. The specimen was blood. The CDR3: CASSPPASPREQFF. Written as DNA, the CDR3 is TGCGCCAGCAGCCCCCCGGCTAGCCCCCGTGAGCAGTTCTTC.